This TCR beta chain emerged from a study of T cell clonotyping in hematopoietic cell transplantation (dated by TCRdb to the early 2020s). Regarding the research as a whole: The study collected 130 to 150 blood samples from 35 to 40 consecutive transplant recipients and their related donors. Patients were recruited between late 2015 and January 2017 and followed until late 2020 or death.

Interpreted using the paper, the time point label stands for: 30 days after allo-HCT. Blood from recipients was drawn roughly 28 days before transplant, then again at days 30, 100 and 180 after transplant. Nuclei Lysis Solution was used to extract genomic DNA from fresh or cryopreserved unfractionated peripheral blood mononuclear cells. The paper's findings and limits, for the study overall: Recipient repertoires showed only a small fraction of overlap with donor repertoires, and over 97% appeared de novo at the given depth. Inverse Simpson Index values from donors and from recipients before transplant predicted broader TCR repertoire diversity after transplant. After transplant, TCR diversity in recipients dropped, and pathologically expanded clonotypes climbed progressively between day 30 and day 180. The sample size was limited and the cells went unsorted, which meant the CD4 and CD8 repertoire contributions could not be told apart.

The CDR3 spans 18 residues, from the cysteine through the phenylalanine. Here the CDR3 DNA is all that survives: 54 bases in frame from base 1. V is pared back by 1 base and J by 7 bases, with 22 bases lying between the germline termini. In the germline V gene, CDR1 corresponds to LGHNA and CDR2 to YSLEER. Notes on this clone: There is no known antigen for this receptor. No clone much larger than this one lies a single base away; base qualities are absent.

TCR beta CDR3 regions were amplified from genomic DNA with the immunoSEQ assay, a bias-controlled multiplex PCR using V- and J-specific primers. In a second PCR step, the CDR3 amplicons were tagged with a proprietary barcode plus Illumina adapter sequences. CDR3 libraries were sequenced on an Illumina MiSeq instrument. The original pipeline was this. Export and quality control were performed with immunoSEQ Analyzer 3.0, and downstream analyses were performed with R Bioconductor and Immunarch. Only productive rearrangements in the normalized downsampled data set were used to calculate repertoire metrics. In the normalized cohort, clonotypes with more than 5 templates were defined as pathologically expanded. The Inverse Simpson Index was used to measure repertoire diversity. To capture all clonotypes, CMV-specificity analyses were performed on the non-normalized data set. TCRdb mirrors the immuneACCESS table, restricted to in-frame sequences. Some clones are absent from its copies; in checked studies, under half trace to an unresolved V gene, and the reason for the others is unknown. V, J and clone size are those of that table, while D and trimming were read from the DNA. This sample comprises around 6,100 clones, about 34% of them detected only once. The ten largest clonotypes hold around a sixth of the sample.

This specimen consisted of peripheral blood mononuclear cells, obtained 30 days after allogeneic stem cell transplant. The clonotype originates from a female patient between 50 and 59 years old who had an allogeneic stem cell transplant from an unrelated donor, so the T cells may come from the graft donor. Some clones in this sample may be carry-over from other donors' samples. Rearrangement joined TRBV4-3 to TRBJ2-2, with the D assignment possibly TRBD1 or TRBD2, given 5 matching bases for each. The CDR3 region reads CASSQGGRPREGYGELFF. The DNA reads as follows: TGCGCCAGCAGCCAAGGGGGCCGGCCTCGGGAAGGGTACGGGGAGCTGTTTTTT.